This T cell receptor (beta chain) was profiled in a study of regulatory T cells in long-lasting Graves disease. Study-level information: Over 5 years on antithyroid drugs plus positive TSH receptor antibodies marked Graves' disease as persistent. The study, taken as a whole, reports: Persistent disease samples used TRBV28, TRBJ1-2 and TRBJ2-5 preferentially.

Germline trimming cut 4 bases from V and 5 bases from J; bases unmatched to any gene: 9. The CDR3 runs to 16 residues. Germline values: CDR1 LNHDA, CDR2 SQIVND (reference sequence). Time point indicated: persistent/refractory GD, antithyroid drugs over 5 years with positive TRAb. There was RNA extracted from PBMCs, and the TCR library was made from it. Peripheral blood, at about 9 milliliters, went into EDTA tubes. Construction of TCR beta libraries relied on iRepertoire HTBI primers and on Arm-PCR targeting CDR3 regions. Each CDR3 protein is one row after TCRdb ran MiXCR on the multiplex PCR reads. The sample has approximately 690,000 distinct CDR3 sequences, about 32% seen once. As concerns this clonotype: The target antigen is unknown.

This receptor was taken from a female donor with Graves disease. The J gene is TRBJ2-5, the V gene TRBV19; 11 nucleotides line up with TRBD1. Sequencing used peripheral blood mononuclear cells (PBMCs), obtained when the disease was refractory, from a patient treated with antithyroid drugs. The CDR3 spells CASSTLGQGAQETQYF. The CDR3 DNA follows: TGTGCCAGTAGTACCCTCGGACAGGGGGCCCAGGAGACCCAGTACTTC. The whole variable domain, filled in from reference TRBV19 and TRBJ2-5, reads DGGITQSPKYLFRKEGQNVTLSCEQNLNHDAMYWYRQDPGQGLRLIYYSQIVNDFQKGDIAEGYSVSREKKESFPLTVTSAQKNPTAFYLCASSTLGQGAQETQYFGPGTRLLVL.